The 5 T cell receptor beta chains presented below share a single source sample, sequenced in a study of blood T cells in healthy people across ages. PCR was performed a second time for about 7 to 11 cycles using a sample-barcoded 5' primer and a J-beta primer mix. TCRdb analysed the 5' RACE reads with MiXCR anew, one entry per CDR3 protein. This table has about 580,000 distinct CDR3 sequences, roughly 48% appearing once. The sample was blood. These receptors all come from a man older than 75 in good health.

This clonotype was picked up a small number of times. V gene TRBV10-2 combines with J gene TRBJ1-2; 7 bases fit TRBD1. Germline-derived CDR1 and CDR2 are WSHSY and SAAADI. The length of the CDR3 is 14 residues. The trim removed 6 bases at V and 3 bases at J, leaving 7 bases unmatched. The CDR3 here is CASRAGGTYYGYTF. CDR3 DNA sequence: TGCGCCAGCAGGGCAGGGGGGACCTACTATGGCTACACCTTC.

This clonotype occurred many times. This rearrangement joins TRBV6-5 to TRBJ2-2; possibly TRBD1 for D (7 bases). CDR1 and CDR2 (germline): MNHEY, SVGAGI. This CDR3 spans 14 amino acids. V lost 6 bases and J lost 4, with 12 bases in between. CDR3 coding DNA: TGTGCCAGCAGGGACCAGGGGGGCACCGGGGAGCTGTTTTTT. This gives the protein CASRDQGGTGELFF.

The rearrangement links TRBV29-1 to TRBJ2-1; D might be TRBD2 (7 bases). CDR1 is SQVTM and CDR2 is ANQGSEA in the germline V gene. Trimming removed 3 bases from V and 10 bases from J, with 19 bases in between. This CDR3 spans 14 amino acids. The CDR3 DNA is TGCAGCGTTGAGCTCCGAGCCAGGGGAGGGGAGCAGTTCTTC. Protein sequence: CSVELRARGGEQFF.

The rearrangement links TRBV7-3 to TRBJ2-1; D is unclear. The end of the DNA aligns better with TRBJ2-7, so the J call may be wrong. Per the germline V gene, CDR1 is SGHTA and CDR2 is FQGTGA. The CDR3 runs 13 residues. CDR3 sequence reads: CASSLMPRNEQYF. CDR3 coding DNA: TGTGCCAGCAGCTTAATGCCGCGAAATGAGCAGTACTTC.

This clonotype was found many times. V and J are TRBV29-1 and TRBJ2-7; 10 bases are a match to TRBD1. The V segment lost 4 bases and the J segment 3 bases; nucleotides outside the gene matches: 3. The CDR3 extends over 13 amino acids. CDR1 and CDR2 from the germline V gene are SQVTM and ANQGSEA. CDR3 protein: CSVGDRGGYEQYF. The CDR3 region has the DNA TGCAGCGTTGGGGACAGGGGAGGCTACGAGCAGTACTTC.